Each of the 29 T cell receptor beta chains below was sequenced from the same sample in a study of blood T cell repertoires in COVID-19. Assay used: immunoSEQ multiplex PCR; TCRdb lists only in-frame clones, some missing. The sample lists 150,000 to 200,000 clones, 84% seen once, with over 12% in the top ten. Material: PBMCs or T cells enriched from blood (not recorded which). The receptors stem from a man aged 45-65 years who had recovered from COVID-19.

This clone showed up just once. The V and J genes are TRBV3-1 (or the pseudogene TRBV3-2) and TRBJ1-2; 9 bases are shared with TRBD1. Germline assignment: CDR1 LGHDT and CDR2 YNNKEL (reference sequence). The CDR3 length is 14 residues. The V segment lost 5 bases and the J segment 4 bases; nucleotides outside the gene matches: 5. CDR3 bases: TGTGCCAGCAGCACAGGGGGCTCTGCCTATGGCTACACCTTC. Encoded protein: CASSTGGSAYGYTF.

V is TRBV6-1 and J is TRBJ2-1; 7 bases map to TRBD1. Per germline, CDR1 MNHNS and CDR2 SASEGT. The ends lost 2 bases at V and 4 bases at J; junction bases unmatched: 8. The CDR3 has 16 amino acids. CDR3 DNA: TGTGCCAGCAGTGAACTCGAGGGGGCTCTATACAATGAGCAGTTCTTC. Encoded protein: CASSELEGALYNEQFF.

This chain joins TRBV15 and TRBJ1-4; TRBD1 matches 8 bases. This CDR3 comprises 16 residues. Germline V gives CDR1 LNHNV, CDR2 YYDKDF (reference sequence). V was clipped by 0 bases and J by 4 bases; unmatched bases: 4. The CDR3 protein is CATSREWGTGNEKLFF. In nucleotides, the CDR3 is TGTGCCACCAGCAGAGAGTGGGGGACAGGTAATGAAAAACTGTTTTTT.

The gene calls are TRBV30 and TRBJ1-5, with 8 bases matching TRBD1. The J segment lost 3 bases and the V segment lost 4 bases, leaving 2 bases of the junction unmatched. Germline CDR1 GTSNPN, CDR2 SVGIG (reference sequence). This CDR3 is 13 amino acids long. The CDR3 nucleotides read TGTGCCTGGACAGGGGGCCCCAATCAGCCCCAGCATTTT. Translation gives CAWTGGPNQPQHF.

CDR3 amino acids: CASSQDPDRVYTEAFF. The CDR3 DNA is TGTGCCAGCAGCCAAGATCCGGACAGGGTATACACTGAAGCTTTCTTT. The chain links TRBV14 to TRBJ1-1; TRBD1 matches 8 bases. From germline, CDR1 is SGHDN and CDR2 FVKESK. V shed 0 bases, J shed 3 bases, and the junction held 6 bases outside the gene matches. This CDR3 has 16 residues.

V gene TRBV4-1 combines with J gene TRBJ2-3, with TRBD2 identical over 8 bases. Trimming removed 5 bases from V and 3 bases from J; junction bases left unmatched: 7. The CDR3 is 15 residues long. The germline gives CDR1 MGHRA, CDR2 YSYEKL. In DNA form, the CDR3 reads TGCGCCAGCAGCATTACTAGCGGAGGAACAGATACGCAGTATTTT. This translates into CASSITSGGTDTQYF.

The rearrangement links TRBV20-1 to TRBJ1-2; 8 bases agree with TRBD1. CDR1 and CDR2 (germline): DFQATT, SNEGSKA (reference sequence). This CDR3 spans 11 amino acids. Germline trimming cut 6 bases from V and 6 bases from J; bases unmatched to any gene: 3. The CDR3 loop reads CSAPGQDGYTF. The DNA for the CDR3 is TGCAGTGCACCGGGACAGGATGGCTACACCTTC.

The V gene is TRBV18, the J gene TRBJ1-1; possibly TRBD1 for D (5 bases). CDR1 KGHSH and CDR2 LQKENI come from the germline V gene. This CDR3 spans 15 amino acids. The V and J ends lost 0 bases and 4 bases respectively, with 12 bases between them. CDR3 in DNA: TGTGCCAGCTCACCACCGGGGCTTAGAGGCACTGAAGCTTTCTTT. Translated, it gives CASSPPGLRGTEAFF.

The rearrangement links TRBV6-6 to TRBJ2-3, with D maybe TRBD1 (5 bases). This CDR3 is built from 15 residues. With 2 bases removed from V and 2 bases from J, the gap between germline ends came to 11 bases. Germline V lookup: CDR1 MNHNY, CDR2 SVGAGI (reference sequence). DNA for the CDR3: TGTGCCAGCAGTTACCAGGAAGGGGTCACAGATACGCAGTATTTT. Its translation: CASSYQEGVTDTQYF.

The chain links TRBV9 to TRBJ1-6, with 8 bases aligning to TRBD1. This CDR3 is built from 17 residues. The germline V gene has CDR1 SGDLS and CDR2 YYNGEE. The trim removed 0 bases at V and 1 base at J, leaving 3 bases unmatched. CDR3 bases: TGTGCCAGCAGCGTAGCGACAGGGGTATCCTATAATTCACCCCTCCACTTT. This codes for CASSVATGVSYNSPLHF.

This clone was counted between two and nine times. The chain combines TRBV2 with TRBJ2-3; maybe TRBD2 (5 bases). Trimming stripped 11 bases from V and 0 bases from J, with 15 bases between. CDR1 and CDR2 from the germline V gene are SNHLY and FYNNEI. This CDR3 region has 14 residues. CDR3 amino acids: CAAKRSLSTDTQYF. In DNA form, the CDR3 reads TGTGCCGCGAAGCGGTCTCTTAGCACAGATACGCAGTATTTT.

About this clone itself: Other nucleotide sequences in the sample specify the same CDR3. In nucleotides, the CDR3 is TGTGCCAGCTCACCTGACAGGGGCACTAACTATGGCTACACCTTC. This codes for CASSPDRGTNYGYTF. The V and J genes are TRBV18 and TRBJ1-2; 8 bases are shared with TRBD1. The CDR3 contains 15 residues. V gave up 3 bases and J gave up 0 bases; unmatched junction bases: 3. The germline V gene encodes CDR1 KGHSH and CDR2 LQKENI.

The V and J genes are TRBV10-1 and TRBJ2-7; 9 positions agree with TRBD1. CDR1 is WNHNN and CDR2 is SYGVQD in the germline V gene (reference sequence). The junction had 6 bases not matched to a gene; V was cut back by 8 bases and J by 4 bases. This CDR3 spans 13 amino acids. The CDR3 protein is CASSDRGDYEQYF. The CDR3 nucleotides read TGCGCCAGCTCGGACAGGGGAGATTACGAGCAGTACTTC.

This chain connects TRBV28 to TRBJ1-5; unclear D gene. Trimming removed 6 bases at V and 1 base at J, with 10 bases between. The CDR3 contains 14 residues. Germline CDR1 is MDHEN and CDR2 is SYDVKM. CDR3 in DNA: TGTGCCAGCAGCCCCTACGGGAGCAATCAGCCCCAGCATTTT. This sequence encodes CASSPYGSNQPQHF. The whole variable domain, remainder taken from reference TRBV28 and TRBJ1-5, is DVKVTQSSRYLVKRTGEKVFLECVQDMDHENMFWYRQDPGLGLRLIYFSYDVKMKEKGDIPEGYSVSREKKERFSLILESASTNQTSMYLCASSPYGSNQPQHFGDGTRLSIL.

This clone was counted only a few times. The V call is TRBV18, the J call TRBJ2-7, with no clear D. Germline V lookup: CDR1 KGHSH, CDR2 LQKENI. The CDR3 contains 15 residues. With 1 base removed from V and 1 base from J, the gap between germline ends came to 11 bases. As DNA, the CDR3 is TGTGCCAGCTCACCACTGGCGGCCTCATCCTACGAGCAGTACTTC. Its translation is CASSPLAASSYEQYF.

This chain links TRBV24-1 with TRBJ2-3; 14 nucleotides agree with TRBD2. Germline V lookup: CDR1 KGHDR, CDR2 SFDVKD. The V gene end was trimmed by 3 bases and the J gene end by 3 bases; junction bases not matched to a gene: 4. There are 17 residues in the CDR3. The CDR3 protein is CATSDPGTSGGTDTQYF. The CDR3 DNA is TGTGCCACCAGTGATCCAGGGACTAGCGGGGGTACAGATACGCAGTATTTT.

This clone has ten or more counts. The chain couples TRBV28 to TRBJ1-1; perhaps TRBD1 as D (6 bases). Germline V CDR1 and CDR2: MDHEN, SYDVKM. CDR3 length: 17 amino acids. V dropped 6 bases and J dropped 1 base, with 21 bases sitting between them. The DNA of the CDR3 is TGTGCCAGCAGACCTACGACTGGGGGGGCAGCGAACACTGAAGCTTTCTTT. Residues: CASRPTTGGAANTEAFF.

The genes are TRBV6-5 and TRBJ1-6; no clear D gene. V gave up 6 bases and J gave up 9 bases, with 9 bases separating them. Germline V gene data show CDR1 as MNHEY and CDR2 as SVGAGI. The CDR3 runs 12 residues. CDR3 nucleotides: TGTGCCAGCAGAAAGCCTGCTTCACCCCTCCACTTT. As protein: CASRKPASPLHF.

CDR3 coding DNA: TGTGCCACCAGCCGAGGGAGCAGGGACAACAATCAGCCCCAGCATTTT. The encoded protein is CATSRGSRDNNQPQHF. The V call is TRBV15, the J call TRBJ1-5; weak D call: TRBD1 (6 bases). This CDR3 comprises 16 residues. Per the germline V gene, CDR1 is LNHNV and CDR2 is YYDKDF (reference sequence). Deletions cut 5 bases from V and 3 bases from J, with 17 bases between.

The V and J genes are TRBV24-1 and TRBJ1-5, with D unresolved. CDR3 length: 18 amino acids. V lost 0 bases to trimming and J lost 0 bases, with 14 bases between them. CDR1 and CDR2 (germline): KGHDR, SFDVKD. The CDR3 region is CATSDLSPPEASNQPQHF. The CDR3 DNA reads TGTGCCACCAGTGATTTGAGCCCACCGGAGGCTAGCAATCAGCCCCAGCATTTT.

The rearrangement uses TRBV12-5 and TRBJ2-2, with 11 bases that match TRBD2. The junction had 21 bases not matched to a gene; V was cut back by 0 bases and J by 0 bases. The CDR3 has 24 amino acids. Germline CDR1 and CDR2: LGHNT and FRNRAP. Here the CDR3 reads CASGLVRALRVLAGEPTNTGELFF. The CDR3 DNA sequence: TGTGCTAGTGGTTTGGTACGAGCCTTACGGGTACTAGCGGGGGAGCCTACGAACACCGGGGAGCTGTTTTTT.

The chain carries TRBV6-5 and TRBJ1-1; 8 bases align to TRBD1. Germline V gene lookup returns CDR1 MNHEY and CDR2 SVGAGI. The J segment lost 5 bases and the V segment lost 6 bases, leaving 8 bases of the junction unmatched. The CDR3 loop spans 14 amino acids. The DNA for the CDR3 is TGTGCCAGCAGCCGTGACAGGGGCAGAACTGAAGCTTTCTTT. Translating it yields CASSRDRGRTEAFF.

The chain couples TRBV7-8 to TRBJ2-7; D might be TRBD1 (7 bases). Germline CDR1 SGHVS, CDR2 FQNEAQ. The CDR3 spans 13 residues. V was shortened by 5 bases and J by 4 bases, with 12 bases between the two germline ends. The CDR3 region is CASSPGDSYEQYF. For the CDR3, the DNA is TGTGCCAGCAGCCCGGGGGACAGTTACGAGCAGTACTTC.

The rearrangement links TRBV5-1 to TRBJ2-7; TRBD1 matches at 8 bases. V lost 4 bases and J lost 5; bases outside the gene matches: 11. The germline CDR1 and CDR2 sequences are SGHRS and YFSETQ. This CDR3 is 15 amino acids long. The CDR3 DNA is TGCGCCAGCAGCCCTGGACAGGGCATGTACCACGAGCAGTACTTC. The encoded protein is CASSPGQGMYHEQYF.

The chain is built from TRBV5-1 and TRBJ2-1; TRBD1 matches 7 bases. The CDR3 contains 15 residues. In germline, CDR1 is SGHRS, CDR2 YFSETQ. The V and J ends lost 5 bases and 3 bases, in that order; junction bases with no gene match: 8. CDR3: CASSPGTEIYNEQFF. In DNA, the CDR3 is TGCGCCAGCAGTCCCGGGACAGAAATCTACAATGAGCAGTTCTTC.

This chain's CDR3 is CASSRGQGIYEQYF. Written as DNA, the CDR3 is TGTGCCAGCAGCCGGGGACAGGGGATTTACGAGCAGTACTTC. The chain combines TRBV6-2 or TRBV6-3 with TRBJ2-7; TRBD1 matches at 10 bases. V lost 6 bases to trimming and J lost 4 bases; unmatched junction nucleotides: 6. The CDR3 is 14 amino acids. Per germline, CDR1 MNHEY and CDR2 SVGEGT.

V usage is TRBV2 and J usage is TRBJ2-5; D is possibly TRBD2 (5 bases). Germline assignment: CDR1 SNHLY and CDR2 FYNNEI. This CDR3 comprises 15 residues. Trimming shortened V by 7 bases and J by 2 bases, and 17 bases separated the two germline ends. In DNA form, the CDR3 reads TGTGCCAGCAAATCTTCAGGACTGACGCAAGAGACCCAGTACTTC. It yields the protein CASKSSGLTQETQYF.

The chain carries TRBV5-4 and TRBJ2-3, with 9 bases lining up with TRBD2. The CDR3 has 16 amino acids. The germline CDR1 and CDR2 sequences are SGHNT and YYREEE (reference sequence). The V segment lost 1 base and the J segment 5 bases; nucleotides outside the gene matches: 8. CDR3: CASSLWAGGAGDTQYF. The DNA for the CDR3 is TGTGCCAGCAGCTTGTGGGCGGGGGGGGCTGGAGATACGCAGTATTTT.

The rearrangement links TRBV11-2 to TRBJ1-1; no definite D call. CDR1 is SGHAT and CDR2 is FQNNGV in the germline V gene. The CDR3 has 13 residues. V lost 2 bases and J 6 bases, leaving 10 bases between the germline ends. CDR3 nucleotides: TGTGCCAGCAGCTTAACCAGGTGGGCTGAAGCTTTCTTT. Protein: CASSLTRWAEAFF.